The TCR beta chain described here comes from a study of T-cell reconstitution after alpha-beta-depleted transplantation in children. V lost 0 bases and J lost 0, with 13 bases in between. This CDR3 spans 18 amino acids. The V gene's germline CDR1 is SGHRS and CDR2 YFSETQ. This clonotype was counted at least ten times. Its cognate antigen is unknown. Unique molecular identifiers were incorporated when the TCRbeta library was constructed. TCRdb fed the PCR reads into MiXCR, producing one record per CDR3 protein. This table holds about 200,000 distinct CDR3 sequences, 6.6% found once. Study-wide points: It was newly produced T cells that mostly accounted for T-cell counts and diversity one year after transplant. At around two months after transplant, the alpha-beta T cells were reportedly derived from several hundred expanded clones that came from non-depleted graft cells. Surviving recipient T cells and thymic progenitors accounted for the high day-60 TCRbeta diversity observed in some patients.

The rearrangement links TRBV5-1 to TRBJ2-6; no clear D. The source was PBMCs, collected before TCRalphabeta/CD19-depleted stem cell transplant. This receptor was obtained from a boy younger than 10 with acute lymphoblastic leukemia, due to receive a stem cell transplant. CDR3: CASSLDGIPSSGANVLTF. The CDR3 nucleotides read TGCGCCAGCAGCTTGGATGGAATACCGAGCTCTGGGGCCAACGTCCTGACTTTC.